The source of this T cell receptor beta chain is a study of graft-versus-host responses after intestinal transplantation. Study information: For approximately three years after anti-thymocyte globulin induction, all recipients took tacrolimus and steroids. Study conclusions and caveats: In recipient marrow, GvH clones were found, and some appeared first in ileum or blood. Circulating GvH clones peaking coincided with falling HvG clones soon after transplant.

The assay was immunoSEQ multiplex PCR, and TCRdb's table has in-frame clones only and misses some. The sample has about 85,000 clones, 83% seen once; the top ten hold approximately 17%. This clone was seen just once. Its specificity is unknown. This specimen consisted of unstimulated CD8+ T cells sorted from spleen or lymph node cells, obtained before intestinal transplant. This receptor was taken from a human donor who received an intestinal transplant.

The CDR3 DNA follows: TGTGCCGGCAACGTGGGAGGGAACCCCCCTGAGCAGTTCTTC. This translates into CAGNVGGNPPEQFF. The V call is TRBV13, the J call TRBJ2-1, with TRBD2 matching over 7 bases. Per germline, CDR1 PRHDT and CDR2 FYEKMQ (reference sequence). The V and J ends lost 11 bases and 9 bases, in that order; junction bases with no gene match: 16. The CDR3 is 14 amino acids.